A selection of T cell receptor beta chains follows, all from one sample in a study of T cells after yellow fever vaccination. TCRdb re-called the 5' RACE reads with MiXCR, one entry per CDR3 protein. The table includes some 390,000 distinct CDR3 sequences, about 19% detected once. Sample: PBMCs, taken before the yellow fever booster vaccination. These receptors all stem from a man aged 18-30 years who received the YFV17D yellow fever vaccine. CDR3s include the opening cysteine and the closing phenylalanine or tryptophan. The order of the fields is V gene, J gene, clone size, D gene, CDR3 protein, CDR3 DNA. D genes are given only for firm matches. Rows may omit the clone size; those that give it use once, few, many or a size class.

>TRBV18|TRBJ1-5|many|TRBD1
CASSQGASGNQPQHF
TGTGCCAGCTCCCAGGGGGCTTCCGGCAATCAGCCCCAGCATTTT
>TRBV15|TRBJ2-7|NA|NA
CATSRRGASHYYEQYF
TGTGCCACCAGCCGCCGGGGGGCTTCCCACTACTACGAGCAGTACTTC
>TRBV29-1|TRBJ2-3|NA|NA
CSVGQKTSTDTQYF
TGCAGCGTTGGACAGAAAACTAGCACAGATACGCAGTATTTT
>TRBV9|TRBJ1-1|few|NA
CASSGDSGAFF
TGTGCCAGCAGCGGGGACTCTGGAGCTTTCTTT
>TRBV4-3|TRBJ2-1|NA|NA
CASSQDSSSMALPYNEQFF
TGCGCCAGCAGCCAAGATTCGAGTAGTATGGCCCTACCTTACAATGAGCAGTTCTTC
>TRBV4-2|TRBJ1-2|NA|NA
CASSPPLDSNYGYTF
TGTGCCAGCAGCCCCCCTTTGGACAGCAACTATGGCTACACCTTC
>TRBV7-9|TRBJ1-2|few|NA
CASSLDGTGSDGYTF
TGTGCCAGCAGCCTTGACGGGACTGGATCTGATGGCTACACCTTC
>TRBV7-2|TRBJ1-5|many|NA
CASRPGAAGNQPQHF
TGTGCCAGCAGACCGGGGGCGGCGGGCAATCAGCCCCAGCATTTT
>TRBV7-2|TRBJ1-1|NA|TRBD1
CASSLIPGGIEAFF
TGTGCCAGCAGCTTAATCCCAGGGGGTATTGAAGCTTTCTTT
>TRBV3-1|TRBJ1-2|few|TRBD1
CASSTRTGGFNYGYTF
TGTGCCAGCAGCACACGGACAGGTGGATTTAACTATGGCTACACCTTC
>TRBV7-6|TRBJ2-3|NA|TRBD2
CASSLTGGPGDTQYF
TGTGCCAGCAGCTTGACGGGGGGGCCTGGGGATACGCAGTATTTT
>TRBV7-9|TRBJ1-3|NA|NA
CASRKSDGSSGNTIYF
TGTGCCAGCAGAAAATCCGACGGGAGCTCTGGAAACACCATATATTTT
>TRBV6-6|TRBJ2-2|NA|NA
CASSYAGQINTGELFF
TGTGCCAGCAGTTACGCGGGACAGATCAACACCGGGGAGCTGTTTTTT
>TRBV20-1|TRBJ2-3|NA|NA
CSAEGGVTDTQYF
TGCAGTGCGGAGGGGGGGGTCACAGATACGCAGTATTTT
>TRBV7-2|TRBJ2-2|few|NA
CASSPSVVYTGELFF
TGTGCCAGCAGCCCCTCGGTAGTATATACCGGGGAGCTGTTTTTT
>TRBV19|TRBJ2-5|NA|NA
CASSRGTQETQYF
TGTGCCAGTAGTCGGGGCACCCAAGAGACCCAGTACTTC
>TRBV6-5|TRBJ2-6|few|TRBD2
CASTSGGTGANVLTF
TGTGCCAGCACGAGCGGGGGTACTGGGGCCAACGTCCTGACTTTC
>TRBV20-1|TRBJ2-3|NA|TRBD2
CSAGERGDSDTQYF
TGCAGTGCAGGGGAGCGGGGGGACTCAGATACGCAGTATTTT
>TRBV20-1|TRBJ2-1|few|NA
CSASGYAAEQFF
TGCAGTGCTAGCGGTTACGCAGCTGAGCAGTTCTTC
>TRBV20-1|TRBJ2-3|NA|TRBD2
CSALGTSGGSDTQYF
TGCAGTGCTTTAGGGACTAGCGGGGGTTCAGATACGCAGTATTTT
>TRBV27|TRBJ2-3|NA|TRBD1
CASSIPDRADTQYF
TGTGCCAGCAGTATCCCGGACAGGGCCGATACGCAGTATTTT